The rows below give T cell receptor beta chains drawn from one sample of a study of OX40 agonist ivuxolimab in advanced cancers. Some clones are missing from TCRdb's copy, which holds only in-frame ones; the method was immunoSEQ multiplex PCR. Among 55,000 to 65,000 clones, 77% were seen once, and the ten largest hold about 6%. The sample here was CD4+ or CD8+ T cells sorted from blood, taken in a trial of the OX40 agonist ivuxolimab. Receptors were obtained from an adult with an advanced solid tumor such as melanoma, head and neck, liver or kidney cancer. Each CDR3 is given with its conserved first and last residue. The D gene is left open where the match is weak. Part of the rows lack a size; the others show once, few, many or a class for expanded clones.

J,D,size,V,DNA,CDR3
TRBJ1-2,NA,NA,TRBV5-1,TGCGCCAGCAGCTTGGCATCGCCTGGGAGTGGCTATGGCTACACCTTC,CASSLASPGSGYGYTF
TRBJ2-3,NA,NA,TRBV7-2,TGTGCCAGCAGCTTACAGGCAACGTCCACAGATACGCAGTATTTT,CASSLQATSTDTQYF
TRBJ1-2,NA,NA,TRBV11-2,TGTGCCAGCAGCGCCCAGGGTTATGGCTACACCTTC,CASSAQGYGYTF
TRBJ1-5,NA,few,TRBV12-5,TGTGCTAGTGGTTTGGTTACCCTCGGACGCAGGGGAAATCAGCCCCAGCATTTT,CASGLVTLGRRGNQPQHF
TRBJ1-1,NA,NA,TRBV5-1,TGCGCCAGCAGCCCCTTGGGGAGGGGGACTGAAGCTTTCTTT,CASSPLGRGTEAFF
TRBJ2-3,NA,NA,TRBV19,TGTGCCAGTAGTATCCAAGAACAGCCCCAGTATTTT,CASSIQEQPQYF
TRBJ2-1,NA,NA,TRBV6-6,TGTGCCAGCAGGGTCAGCGGGTCCTCCTACAATGAGCAGTTCTTC,CASRVSGSSYNEQFF
TRBJ2-7,NA,NA,TRBV6-5,TGTGCCAGCGGAAGGAGCAGGGCTTACGAGCAGTACTTC,CASGRSRAYEQYF
TRBJ1-1,TRBD1,NA,TRBV6-1,TGTGCCAGCAGTCCCGTGACAGGGGTCACTGAAGCTTTCTTT,CASSPVTGVTEAFF
TRBJ2-7,TRBD1,NA,TRBV27,TGTGCCAGCAGCCCCTCCTGGGGACAGAACTCCTACGAGCAGTACTTC,CASSPSWGQNSYEQYF
TRBJ2-6,TRBD1,once,TRBV2,TGTGCCAGCGGGGACAGGGCTGGGGCCAACGTCCTGACTTTC,CASGDRAGANVLTF
TRBJ2-5,NA,NA,TRBV21-1,TGTGCCAGCAGCCAAAGATGGGGGTCCCAAGAGACCCAGTACTTC,CASSQRWGSQETQYF
TRBJ1-2,NA,NA,TRBV7-2,TGTGCCAGCAGCTTGGGGAACTATGGCTACACCTTC,CASSLGNYGYTF
TRBJ1-2,NA,NA,TRBV6-4,TGTGCCAGATCCTCGAACGCTAACTATGGCTACACCTTC,CARSSNANYGYTF
TRBJ2-1,NA,NA,TRBV30,TGTGCCTGGAGTGTACGGGGTCTCGCGGGCAATGAGCAGTTCTTC,CAWSVRGLAGNEQFF
TRBJ1-5,TRBD1,NA,TRBV4-3,TGCGCCAGCAGCCTCCGACAGGGGGGGAATCAGCCCCAGCATTTT,CASSLRQGGNQPQHF
TRBJ1-1,NA,once,TRBV7-3,TGTGCCAGCAGCTTAACGGGCGGGCCTCGAACGAACACTGAAGCTTTCTTT,CASSLTGGPRTNTEAFF
TRBJ2-1,TRBD2,once,TRBV11-2,TGTGCCAGCAGCTTAGGACTAGAAGCGGGGTCGGAGTTCTTC,CASSLGLEAGSEFF
TRBJ1-1,NA,few,TRBV7-2,TGTGCCAGCACCACATACACAGGTGACACTGAAGCTTTCTTT,CASTTYTGDTEAFF
TRBJ1-5,NA,NA,TRBV6-6,TGTGCCAGCAGAGACGGGACCCATTATAGCAATCAGCCCCAGCATTTT,CASRDGTHYSNQPQHF
TRBJ2-2,NA,NA,TRBV4-1,TGCGCCAGCAGCCAAGATCCAAGACCGGGGCTAGCGAACACCGGGGAGCTGTTTTTT,CASSQDPRPGLANTGELFF
TRBJ2-3,TRBD2,NA,TRBV4-1,TGCGCCAGCAGCCAAGATGTCGGACTAGCGGGAGTTATAGATACGCAGTATTTT,CASSQDVGLAGVIDTQYF
TRBJ2-1,TRBD2,NA,TRBV19,TGTGCCAGTAGTCCTAGGAGGACTAGCGGGGGGGCGGGGAATGAGCAGTTCTTC,CASSPRRTSGGAGNEQFF
TRBJ2-7,NA,NA,TRBV6-1,TGTGCCAGCAGTGAAGCGTCACCCTACGAGCAGTACTTC,CASSEASPYEQYF
TRBJ1-3,NA,NA,TRBV5-5,TGTGCCAGCACCACCGGACAGCCGCGCTCGGGAAACACCATATATTTT,CASTTGQPRSGNTIYF
TRBJ1-2,NA,NA,TRBV7-9,TGTGCCAGCAGACTACTTACCTCGGACTATGGCTACACCTTC,CASRLLTSDYGYTF
TRBJ2-5,TRBD2,once,TRBV7-9,TGTGCCAGCAGCCGTCGGACTAGCGGGCAAGAGACCCAGTACTTC,CASSRRTSGQETQYF
TRBJ2-5,NA,NA,TRBV23-1,TGCGCCAGCCCACCCCCTCAGGGGGGCGTCGAGACCCAGTACTTC,CASPPPQGGVETQYF
TRBJ2-1,NA,few,TRBV2,TGTGCCAGCAGTGATTTAGGGTGGACAGATAACAATGAGCAGTTCTTC,CASSDLGWTDNNEQFF
TRBJ2-1,NA,NA,TRBV29-1,TGCAGCGTTGTCTGGGGTGAGCATTTGAATGAGCAGTTCTTC,CSVVWGEHLNEQFF
TRBJ1-2,NA,medium-sized,TRBV4-3,TGCGCCAGCAGCGTGGATTCACAAACGGGTGGCTACACCTTC,CASSVDSQTGGYTF
TRBJ1-2,TRBD1,NA,TRBV7-2,TGTGCCAGCAGCCTATGGACAGGGGGGATCGGCTATGGCTACACCTTC,CASSLWTGGIGYGYTF
TRBJ1-2,TRBD1,NA,TRBV5-6,TGTGCCAGCAGCTTAGAGGGGGCCAACTATGGCTACACCTTC,CASSLEGANYGYTF
TRBJ1-1,NA,NA,TRBV10-3,TGTGCCATCAGTGAGTCGGGACATATGTCGGGCACTGAAGCTTTCTTT,CAISESGHMSGTEAFF
TRBJ1-5,NA,NA,TRBV2,TGTGCCAGCAGTATGGAAGGCAATCAGCCCCAGCATTTT,CASSMEGNQPQHF
TRBJ1-1,NA,many,TRBV2,TGTGCCAGCACCATGGATATGAACACTGAAGCTTTCTTT,CASTMDMNTEAFF
TRBJ2-1,NA,NA,TRBV11-2,TGTGCCAGCATTAAACGGGCAGGTCTGAATGAGCAGTTCTTC,CASIKRAGLNEQFF
TRBJ1-5,TRBD1,few,TRBV9,TGTGCCAGCAGCGCCGGACAGGATAGCAATCAGCCCCAGCATTTT,CASSAGQDSNQPQHF
TRBJ1-5,TRBD1,once,TRBV6-1,TGTGCCAGCAGTTTTGATGGGACAGCAAATCAGCCCCAGCATTTT,CASSFDGTANQPQHF
TRBJ2-7,NA,NA,TRBV5-5,TGTGCCAGCAGCCCCTTGGGGGGGGGCTATTACCCGCAGTACTTC,CASSPLGGGYYPQYF